The rows below give T cell receptor beta chains drawn from one sample of a study of long-term antiretroviral therapy in people with HIV. The assay was immunoSEQ multiplex PCR, and TCRdb's table has in-frame clones only and misses some. The sample contains 20,000 to 25,000 clones, 80% to 95% of which appear only once. The sample here was unsorted PBMCs, taken 4.4 years after starting antiretroviral therapy. These receptor sequences come from a woman aged 45-60 years with HIV. Both conserved end residues are trimmed from each CDR3. Expanded clones are given a class, and other clones once, few, many or no size at all.

V: TRBV10-3; J: TRBJ2-3; size: .; CDR3: AISDAGPSTDTQY
V: TRBV9; J: TRBJ1-2; size: .; CDR3: ASSVVQGSGYT
V: TRBV29-1; J: TRBJ1-3; size: .; CDR3: SVATGNTIY
V: TRBV7-8; J: TRBJ2-1; size: .; CDR3: ASSTRRVHNEQF
V: TRBV2; J: TRBJ2-6; size: .; CDR3: ASSEAGDSTNVLT
V: TRBV11-2; J: TRBJ2-3; size: .; CDR3: ASSSRGTQY
V: TRBV7-2; J: TRBJ2-3; size: .; CDR3: ASSLVPDNTDTQY
V: TRBV2; J: TRBJ1-5; size: .; CDR3: ASSEQGVSNSNQPQH
V: TRBV18; J: TRBJ2-7; size: .; CDR3: ASSLTSGGSSYEQY
V: TRBV7-3; J: TRBJ2-7; size: .; CDR3: ASSLTHREKAYEQY
V: TRBV7-3; J: TRBJ1-2; size: .; CDR3: ASSLTGEQSYGYT
V: TRBV6-1; J: TRBJ2-7; size: .; CDR3: ASSEVGGISYEQY
V: TRBV7-2; J: TRBJ1-6; size: .; CDR3: ASPWPGEGKYNSPLH
V: TRBV6-6; J: TRBJ2-1; size: .; CDR3: ASNLGRVYNEQF
V: TRBV2; J: TRBJ2-3; size: once; CDR3: ASSWGGPADTQY
V: TRBV6-5; J: TRBJ1-5; size: .; CDR3: ASSSRAMNQPQH
V: TRBV5-6; J: TRBJ1-1; size: .; CDR3: ASSLGWRNTEAF
V: TRBV12-5; J: TRBJ1-4; size: .; CDR3: ASGLWGIDEKLF
V: TRBV18; J: TRBJ1-1; size: .; CDR3: ASSPAQAPNTEAF